The 2 T cell receptor beta chains presented below share a single source sample, sequenced in a study of naive and memory T cell subsets. The beta constant-region primer was an equimolar mix of two oligonucleotides covering TRBC1 and TRBC2. Each CDR3 protein is one row after TCRdb ran MiXCR on the UMI-ligation and nested PCR reads. The data hold 23,000 or so distinct CDR3 sequences, with more than 9.5% observed a single time. Sequencing was done on a sample of central memory CD8+ T cells from blood. All receptors derive from a human donor in good health.

The V gene is TRBV7-8, the J gene TRBJ2-7; the match to TRBD1 covers 7 bases. The CDR3 is 13 residues long. With 2 bases clipped from V and 3 bases from J, the junction kept 1 base outside the gene matches. The germline gives CDR1 SGHVS, CDR2 FQNEAQ. CDR3 in DNA: TGTGCCAGCAGCTTATGGGACAGCTACGAGCAGTACTTC. Translation: CASSLWDSYEQYF.

This clonotype was counted between two and nine times. This sequence may be a read error, since a much larger clone differs from it by one base. The chain combines TRBV15 with TRBJ2-6, with a tentative D call TRBD1 (5 bases). Germline V gene lookup returns CDR1 LNHNV and CDR2 YYDKDF (reference sequence). With 0 bases removed from V and 2 bases from J, the gap between germline ends came to 8 bases. This CDR3 has 16 residues. Written as DNA, the CDR3 is TGTGCCACCAGCAGAGATCAGGGCGCTGGGGCCAACGTCCTGACTTTC. This codes for CATSRDQGAGANVLTF. The entire variable domain, with the rest obtained from reference TRBV15 and TRBJ2-6, is as follows: DAMVIQNPRYQVTQFGKPVTLSCSQTLNHNVMYWYQQKSSQAPKLLFHYYDKDFNNEADTPDNFQSRRPNTSFCFLDIRSPGLGDTAMYLCATSRDQGAGANVLTFGAGSRLTVL.